Listed below are T cell receptor beta chains from one sample, sequenced in a study of shared clonotypes between healthy human individuals. Profiled with immunoSEQ multiplex PCR; TCRdb holds only in-frame clones, not every one. The sample includes 850,000 to 1,100,000 clones, around three quarters of them seen just once. Sequenced sample: memory CD4+ T cells from PBMCs. The receptors derive from a man between 18 and 29 years old in good health. Some clones in this sample may be carry-over from other donors' samples. CDR3s include the opening cysteine and the closing phenylalanine or tryptophan. The D gene is left open where the match is weak. Clone size appears in some rows only: once, few, many, or a class for an expanded clone.

J: TRBJ2-7
V: TRBV6-1
D: .
size: few
DNA: TGTGCCACCCACCATTCCACGGACGGTAGTGGCGAGCAGTACTTC
CDR3: CATHHSTDGSGEQYF

J: TRBJ2-7
V: TRBV18
D: .
size: .
DNA: TGTGCCAGCTCACCGGGGTCTCAGGACGAGCAGTACTTC
CDR3: CASSPGSQDEQYF

J: TRBJ2-7
V: TRBV28
D: .
size: .
DNA: TGTGCCAGCAGTCCACTAGGAGGGATGGGGTACGAGCAGTACTTC
CDR3: CASSPLGGMGYEQYF

J: TRBJ2-1
V: TRBV5-1
D: TRBD2
size: .
DNA: TGCGCCAGCAGCTCCGGACTAGCGGATAATGAGCAGTTCTTC
CDR3: CASSSGLADNEQFF

J: TRBJ2-3
V: TRBV4-2
D: TRBD2
size: .
DNA: TGTGCCAGCAGCCAAGTAGGGACTAGCGCAGATACGCAGTATTTT
CDR3: CASSQVGTSADTQYF

J: TRBJ1-1
V: TRBV7-6
D: .
size: .
DNA: TGTGCCAGCAGCTCTTGGACAGATCCAAACACTGAAGCTTTCTTT
CDR3: CASSSWTDPNTEAFF

J: TRBJ1-2
V: TRBV27
D: .
size: .
DNA: TGTGCCAGCAGTTCCTACAGACAGGCCCTCAACTATGGCTACACCTTC
CDR3: CASSSYRQALNYGYTF

J: TRBJ2-7
V: TRBV27
D: .
size: .
DNA: TGTGCCAGCAGTTTCGGGATAGTCTACGAGCAGTACTTC
CDR3: CASSFGIVYEQYF

J: TRBJ2-6
V: TRBV7-9
D: .
size: .
DNA: TGTGCCAGCACCCAAGCTGGGGCCAACGTCCTGACTTTC
CDR3: CASTQAGANVLTF

J: TRBJ2-7
V: TRBV4-2
D: TRBD2
size: .
DNA: TGTGCCAGCAGCCTATCTGGACTAGCGGGACCCTCCTACGAGCAGTACTTC
CDR3: CASSLSGLAGPSYEQYF

J: TRBJ2-3
V: TRBV18
D: TRBD2
size: .
DNA: TGTGCCAGCTCACCACCGACTAGCGCCACAGATACGCAGTATTTT
CDR3: CASSPPTSATDTQYF

J: TRBJ1-4
V: TRBV9
D: TRBD1
size: .
DNA: TGTGCCAGCAGCGTAGCTTGGGACAGTTACGAAAAACTGTTTTTT
CDR3: CASSVAWDSYEKLFF

J: TRBJ1-2
V: TRBV5-4
D: TRBD1
size: few
DNA: TGTGCCAGCAGCCAGGGGGGTGGACAGGGGGCGCCGAGGAACTATGGCTACACCTTC
CDR3: CASSQGGGQGAPRNYGYTF

J: TRBJ2-7
V: TRBV30
D: .
size: .
DNA: TGTGCCTGGAGTAGAAGGTTAACGTCCCGGGGTATTAGCTCCTACGAGCAGTACTTC
CDR3: CAWSRRLTSRGISSYEQYF

J: TRBJ2-2
V: TRBV7-2
D: TRBD1
size: .
DNA: TGTGCCAGCAGCATACAGGGGAAGGAGCTGTTTTTT
CDR3: CASSIQGKELFF

J: TRBJ1-4
V: TRBV4-3
D: .
size: .
DNA: TGCGCCAGCAGCCAAGATCTCAGGGCTGTTCGAACTAATGAAAAACTGTTTTTT
CDR3: CASSQDLRAVRTNEKLFF

J: TRBJ1-5
V: TRBV28
D: .
size: .
DNA: TGTGCCAGCAGTTCCGTCGGAGGCCGGGGCAATCAGCCCCAGCATTTT
CDR3: CASSSVGGRGNQPQHF